Sequencing of this T cell receptor beta chain was carried out in a study of T cell responses to AZD1222 COVID-19 vaccine. Germline CDR1 SGHAT, CDR2 FQNNGV. The CDR3 length is 18 residues. Losses at the gene ends were 6 bases for V and 2 bases for J; bases not matched to a gene: 12. Findings and caveats of the study: Spike regions recognized by vaccine-associated CD4 TCRs spanned the protein, led by 160-218 and 743-854. White British people made up most donors, females outnumbered males, and clonal diversity was possibly underestimated.

Of note for this clone: The antigen remains unidentified.

Repertoires were generated with immunoSEQ multiplex PCR, while TCRdb's copy carries only in-frame clones and drops some. The sample contains over 85,000 clones, around 89% of which appear only once. This sequence originates from an adult in good health. The V and J genes are TRBV11-2 and TRBJ1-4, with 10 bases matching TRBD1. Sequencing used peripheral blood, obtained on day 0 of AZD1222 vaccination. The CDR3 spells CASREDRGLSFTNEKLFF. Written as DNA, the CDR3 is TGTGCCAGCAGGGAAGACAGGGGGCTATCTTTCACTAATGAAAAACTGTTTTTT.